The clone carrying this T cell receptor (beta chain) qualifies as medium-sized (0.01 to 0.1%). The patients had localized lung adenocarcinoma, a non-small cell subtype. This entry is derived from a study of CD4 and CD8 cells across lung adenocarcinoma regions. MiXCR, run by TCRdb on the PCR reads, gives a single entry per CDR3 protein. The repertoire consists of thousands of distinct CDR3 sequences, with about 56% occurring once and the leading ten covering around 20%. The CDR3 consists of 15 residues. The germline V gene encodes CDR1 SGHTA and CDR2 FQGNSA. Trimming removed 2 bases from V and 2 bases from J, with 11 bases in between.

The sample consisted of CD8+ T cells from the center of a lung tumor. The gene calls are TRBV7-2 and TRBJ2-3; perhaps D is TRBD1 or TRBD2 (5 bases each). The TCR originated in a female donor with lung adenocarcinoma. The CD4 and CD8 labels of this study may be unreliable. The CDR3 DNA reads as TGTGCCAGCAGCTTAAATCCGGGGACCACAGATACGCAGTATTTT. Its translation: CASSLNPGTTDTQYF.